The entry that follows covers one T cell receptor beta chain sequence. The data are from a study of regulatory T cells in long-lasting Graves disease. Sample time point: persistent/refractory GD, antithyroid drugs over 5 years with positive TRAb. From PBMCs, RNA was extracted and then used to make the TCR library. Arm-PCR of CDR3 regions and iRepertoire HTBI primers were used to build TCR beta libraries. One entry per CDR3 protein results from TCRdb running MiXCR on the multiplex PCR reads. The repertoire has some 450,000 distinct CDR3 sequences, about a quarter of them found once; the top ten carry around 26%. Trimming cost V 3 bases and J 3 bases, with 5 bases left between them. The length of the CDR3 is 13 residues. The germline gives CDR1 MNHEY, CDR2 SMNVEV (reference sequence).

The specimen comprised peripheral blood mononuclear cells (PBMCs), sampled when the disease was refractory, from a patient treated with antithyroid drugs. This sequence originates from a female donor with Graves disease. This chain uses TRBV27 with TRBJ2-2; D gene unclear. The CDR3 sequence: CASSFLHTGELFF. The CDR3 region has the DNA TGTGCCAGCAGTTTCCTTCACACCGGGGAGCTGTTTTTT.